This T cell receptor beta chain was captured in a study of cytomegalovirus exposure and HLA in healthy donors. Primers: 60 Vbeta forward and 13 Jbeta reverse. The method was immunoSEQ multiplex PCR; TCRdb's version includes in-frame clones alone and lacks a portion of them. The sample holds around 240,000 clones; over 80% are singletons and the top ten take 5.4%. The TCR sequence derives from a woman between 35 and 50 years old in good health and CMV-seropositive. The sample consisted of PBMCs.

CDR3 nucleotide sequence: TGTGCCAGCAGCTTACAGGGGAAAAGCTCTGGAAACACCATATATTTT. It specifies CASSLQGKSSGNTIYF. The chain employs TRBV13 and TRBJ1-3, with a tentative D call TRBD1 (6 bases). Trimming pared 2 bases from V and 0 bases from J, leaving 11 bases between. CDR1 PRHDT and CDR2 FYEKMQ come from the germline V gene (reference sequence). This CDR3 region has 16 residues.